This T cell receptor (beta chain) comes out of a study of blood T cell repertoires in COVID-19. This CDR3 region has 16 residues. Germline CDR1 SGHTA, CDR2 FQGNSA. V lost 5 bases to trimming and J lost 1 base; unmatched junction nucleotides: 8. Sequencing used immunoSEQ multiplex PCR; TCRdb keeps in-frame clones, though not all of them. The top ten hold 1% of the sample, which has 300,000 to 450,000 clones, around nine tenths seen once. This sequence joins TRBV7-2 and TRBJ2-3; 8 bases match TRBD2. This TCR was recovered from a woman aged 30 to 39 who had been exposed to COVID-19. The sequenced sample consisted of PBMCs or T cells enriched from blood (not recorded which). The CDR3 nucleotides are TGTGCCAGCAGCACACCAGCGGGAGCGGGCACAGATACGCAGTATTTT. Encoded protein: CASSTPAGAGTDTQYF.